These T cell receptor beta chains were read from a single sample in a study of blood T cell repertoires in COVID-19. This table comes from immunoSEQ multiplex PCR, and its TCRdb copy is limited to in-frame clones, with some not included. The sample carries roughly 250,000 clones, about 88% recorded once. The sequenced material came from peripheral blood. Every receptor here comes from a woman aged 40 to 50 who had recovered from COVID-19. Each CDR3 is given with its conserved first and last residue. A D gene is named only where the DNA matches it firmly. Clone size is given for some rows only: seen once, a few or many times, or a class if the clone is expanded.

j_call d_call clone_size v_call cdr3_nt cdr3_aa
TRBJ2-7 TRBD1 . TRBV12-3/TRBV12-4 TGTGCCAGCCGGGACAGCTTTTCCTACGAGCAGTACTTC CASRDSFSYEQYF
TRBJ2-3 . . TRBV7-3 TGTGCCAGCAGCTTAACTGGCAGCACAGATACGCAGTATTTT CASSLTGSTDTQYF
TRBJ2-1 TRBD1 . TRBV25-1 TGTGCCAGCAGCCGAAATGACCCCGGGACAGGGAGGAATGAGCAGTTCTTC CASSRNDPGTGRNEQFF
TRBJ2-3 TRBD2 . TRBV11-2 TGTGCCAGCAGCTTAGATCGCGCTAGCGGAACAGATACGCAGTATTTT CASSLDRASGTDTQYF
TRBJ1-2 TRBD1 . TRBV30 TGTGCCTGGAGTGGGCCAGGACAGGGGTCGGGCTATGGCTACACCTTC CAWSGPGQGSGYGYTF
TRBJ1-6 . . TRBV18 TGTGCCAGCTCACCACCGGCGGGCCGAGGTTCACCCCTCCACTTT CASSPPAGRGSPLHF
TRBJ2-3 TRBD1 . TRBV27 TGTGCCAGCAGTTTAGAGGGACAGGGCACAGATACGCAGTATTTT CASSLEGQGTDTQYF
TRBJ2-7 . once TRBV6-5 TGTGCCAGCAGTTACCGCAGTACCTACGAGCAGTACTTC CASSYRSTYEQYF
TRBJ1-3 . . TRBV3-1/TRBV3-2 TGTGCCAGCAGCCAGGCCTCCACTGGAAACACCATATATTTT CASSQASTGNTIYF
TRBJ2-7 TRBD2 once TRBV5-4 TGTGCCAGCAGCTCCGGGACTAGCGGGAGGCACCTCTCCTACGAGCAGTACTTC CASSSGTSGRHLSYEQYF
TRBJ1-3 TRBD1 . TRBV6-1 TGTGCCAGCAGTGAGTACAGACAGGGGCCCAACTCTGGAAACACCATATATTTT CASSEYRQGPNSGNTIYF
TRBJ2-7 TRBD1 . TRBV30 TGTGCCTGGTCCCGGGACAGGGAGTACGAGCAGTACTTC CAWSRDREYEQYF
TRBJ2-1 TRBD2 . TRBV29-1 TGCAGCGTTCCCGTATTTGCGGGAGTTAACAATGAGCAGTTCTTC CSVPVFAGVNNEQFF
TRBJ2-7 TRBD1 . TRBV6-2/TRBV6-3 TGTGCCAGCAGCCCAATACGGACAGGGTCGTACGAGCAGTACTTC CASSPIRTGSYEQYF
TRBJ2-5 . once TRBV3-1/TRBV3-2 TGTGCCAGCAGCCAAGAAATGAGAAGGACCCAGTACTTC CASSQEMRRTQYF
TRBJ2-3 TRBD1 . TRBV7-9 TGTGCCACCAAGGGGGCGCGGACAGATACGCAGTATTTT CATKGARTDTQYF
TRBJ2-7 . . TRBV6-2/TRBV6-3 TGTGCCAGCAGTTACGTATCACAGGGCGGCGAGCAGTACTTC CASSYVSQGGEQYF
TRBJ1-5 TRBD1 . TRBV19 TGTGCCAGTACTAATCGACAGGGAGGAGGGCAGCCCCAGCATTTT CASTNRQGGGQPQHF
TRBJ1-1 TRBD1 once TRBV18 TGTGCCAGCTCATCTACGACAGGGGGGAACACTGAAGCTTTCTTT CASSSTTGGNTEAFF
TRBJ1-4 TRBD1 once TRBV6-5 TGTGCCAGCAGTCGCGACAGGGGGCTGTCTGAAAAACTGTTTTTT CASSRDRGLSEKLFF
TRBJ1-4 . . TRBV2 TGTGCCAGCAGAGCCGGGTGGGCTAATGAAAAACTGTTTTTT CASRAGWANEKLFF
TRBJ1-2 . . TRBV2 TGTGCCAGCAGTGAGCAGGGGATCTATGGCTACACCTTC CASSEQGIYGYTF
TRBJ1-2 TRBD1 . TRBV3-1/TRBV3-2 TGTGCCAGCAGCCCCGGACAGGGGAGGTCGGCTGGCTACACCTTC CASSPGQGRSAGYTF
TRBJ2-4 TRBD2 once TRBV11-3 TGTGCCAGCAGCTCTAGCCGCGGTAGCGGGATAGCCAAAAACATTCAGTACTTC CASSSSRGSGIAKNIQYF
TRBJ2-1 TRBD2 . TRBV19 TGTGCCAGTAGGGGAACTAGCGGGGGGTTCAATGAGCAGTTCTTC CASRGTSGGFNEQFF
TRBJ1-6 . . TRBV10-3 TGTGCCACCTCCGCACAGCTGAATTCACCCCTCCACTTT CATSAQLNSPLHF
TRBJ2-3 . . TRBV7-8 TGTGCCAGCAGCTTACCCTCGAGGGTCGGCACAGATACGCAGTATTTT CASSLPSRVGTDTQYF
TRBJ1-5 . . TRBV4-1 TGCGCCAGCAGCCAGTTCGAGGGAGATCAGCCCCAGCATTTT CASSQFEGDQPQHF
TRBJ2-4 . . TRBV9 TGTGCCAGCAGCGTAGCGGGGTATGCCAAAAACATTCAGTACTTC CASSVAGYAKNIQYF
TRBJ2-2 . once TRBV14 TGTGCCAGCAGACTTGGCCAGGGAAGAACCGGGGAGCTGTTTTTT CASRLGQGRTGELFF
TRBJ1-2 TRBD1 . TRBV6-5 TGTGCCAGCAGGATGGCAGGGGGGAACTATGGCTACACCTTC CASRMAGGNYGYTF
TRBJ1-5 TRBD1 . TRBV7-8 TGTGCCAGCAGCCTACCCCTAGACAGGGGGTCGAAGCCCCAGCATTTT CASSLPLDRGSKPQHF
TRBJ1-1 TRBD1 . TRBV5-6 TGTGCCAGCAGACGGGACAGGTTCGGCACTGAAGCTTTCTTT CASRRDRFGTEAFF
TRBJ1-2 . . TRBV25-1 TGTGCCAGCTCGCCGGGACAAAAAGGGCTCGGCTACACCTTC CASSPGQKGLGYTF
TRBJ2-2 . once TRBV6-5 TGTGCCAGCAGGACCCCCGGGGGGCTCCTTGAGAAGCTGTTTTTT CASRTPGGLLEKLFF
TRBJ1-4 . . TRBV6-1 TGTGCCAGCAGTGAAGGGGGGGGCTCAAGGGAAAAACTGTTTTTT CASSEGGGSREKLFF
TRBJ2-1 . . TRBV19 TGTGCCAGTAGTATAGTTTACTCCTACAATGAGCAGTTCTTC CASSIVYSYNEQFF
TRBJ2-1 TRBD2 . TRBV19 TGTGCCAGTAGTTTACGGGGGGGTCCCTACAATGAGCAGTTCTTC CASSLRGGPYNEQFF
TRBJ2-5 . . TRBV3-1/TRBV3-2 TGTGCCAGCAGCCAACTGTCAGGGCAAGAGACCCAGTACTTC CASSQLSGQETQYF
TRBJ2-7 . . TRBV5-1 TGCGCCAGCAGCCCTGAGGCCCACTCCTACGAGCAGTACTTC CASSPEAHSYEQYF
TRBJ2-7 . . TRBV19 TGTGCCAGTAGTATAGCCGGCAGGGTGTCCTACGAGCAGTACTTC CASSIAGRVSYEQYF
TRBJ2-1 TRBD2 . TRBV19 TGTGCCAGTAGTACCAAGGGACTAGTAAGCAATGAGCAGTTCTTC CASSTKGLVSNEQFF
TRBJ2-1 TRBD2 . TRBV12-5 TGTGCTAGTGGTTTGGTAACCCTCGGGTTAGCGGGAGCCCTACGCTCCTACAATGAGCAGTTCTTC CASGLVTLGLAGALRSYNEQFF
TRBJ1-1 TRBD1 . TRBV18 TGTGCCAGCTCACCAGGGACAGGGGGTGGGACTGAAGCTTTCTTT CASSPGTGGGTEAFF
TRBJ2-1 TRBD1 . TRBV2 TGTGCCAGCAGGGGGGACAGAACCTACAATGAGCAGTTCTTC CASRGDRTYNEQFF
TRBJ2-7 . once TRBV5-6 TGTGCCAGCAGCTTGGACGGTTCCTACGAGCAGTACTTC CASSLDGSYEQYF
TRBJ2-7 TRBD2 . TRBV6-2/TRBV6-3 TGTGCCAGCAGTAGAGCGGGGATTCCCTACGAGCAGTACTTC CASSRAGIPYEQYF
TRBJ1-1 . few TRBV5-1 TGCGCCAGCAGCTTCATGCCCGACTTAATGAACACTGAAGCTTTCTTT CASSFMPDLMNTEAFF
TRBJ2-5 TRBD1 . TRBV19 TGTGCCAGTAGTCCACGACAGGGGGCGGAGACCCAGTACTTC CASSPRQGAETQYF